The entry below gives a single T cell receptor beta chain sequence along with its context. MiXCR, applied by TCRdb to the RT-PCR reads, yields one record per CDR3 protein. This table holds approximately 720,000 distinct CDR3 sequences, 13% to 15% found once. The CDR3 contains 13 residues. CDR1 is SGHRS and CDR2 is YFSETQ in the germline V gene. The V end was cut by 7 bases, the J end by 9 bases, with 17 bases between. The rearrangement links TRBV5-1 to TRBJ2-1; D assignment may be TRBD1 or TRBD2 (6 bases each). Specimen: memory CD4+ T cells from blood. This clonotype originated in a female donor in good health, serving as a healthy control. As DNA, the CDR3 is TGCGCCAGCTCCGGGGCAGGGGAGGTTGAGCAGTTCTTC. It codes for CASSGAGEVEQFF.